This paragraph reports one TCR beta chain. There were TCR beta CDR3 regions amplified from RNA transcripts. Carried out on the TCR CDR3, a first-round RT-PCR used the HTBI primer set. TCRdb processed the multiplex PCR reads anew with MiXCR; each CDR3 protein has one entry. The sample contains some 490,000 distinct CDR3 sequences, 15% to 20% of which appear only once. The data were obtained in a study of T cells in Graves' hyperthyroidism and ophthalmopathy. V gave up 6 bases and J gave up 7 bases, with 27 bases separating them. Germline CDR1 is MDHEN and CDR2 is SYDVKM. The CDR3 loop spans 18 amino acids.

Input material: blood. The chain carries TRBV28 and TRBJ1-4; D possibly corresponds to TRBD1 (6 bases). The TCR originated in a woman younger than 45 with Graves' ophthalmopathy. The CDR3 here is CASSSGAGIIGVVEKLFF. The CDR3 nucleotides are TGTGCCAGCAGCTCAGGGGCAGGGATCATAGGGGTTGTTGAAAAACTGTTTTTT. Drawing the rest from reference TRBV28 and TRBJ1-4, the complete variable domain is DVKVTQSSRYLVKRTGEKVFLECVQDMDHENMFWYRQDPGLGLRLIYFSYDVKMKEKGDIPEGYSVSREKKERFSLILESASTNQTSMYLCASSSGAGIIGVVEKLFFGSGTQLSVL.